Below are 22 T cell receptor beta chains sequenced from a single sample in a study of blood T cell repertoires in COVID-19. Repertoires were generated with immunoSEQ multiplex PCR, while TCRdb's copy carries only in-frame clones and drops some. In the table there are 350,000 to 450,000 clones, about 90% of which are singletons. Sequenced input: PBMCs or T cells enriched from blood (not recorded which). Source of these receptors: a man between 35 and 55 years old in a cohort exposed to, infected with or recovered from COVID-19 (not recorded which).

The chain is built from TRBV2 and TRBJ1-5; D gene uncertain. The ends were cut back, 0 bases at V and 3 bases at J, with 9 bases in the middle. The CDR3 contains 15 residues. Germline-derived CDR1 and CDR2 are SNHLY and FYNNEI. The chain's CDR3 is CASSEARQNNQPQHF. The CDR3 coding sequence is TGTGCCAGCAGTGAAGCCAGGCAGAACAATCAGCCCCAGCATTTT.

This clone was seen a handful of times. The genes are TRBV6-1 and TRBJ2-7; D not resolved. The CDR3 is 12 residues long. Trimming pared 3 bases from V and 3 bases from J, leaving 6 bases between. Per germline, CDR1 MNHNS and CDR2 SASEGT. In nucleotides, the CDR3 is TGTGCCAGCAGTGAGGCGGTCTACGAGCAGTACTTC. This codes for CASSEAVYEQYF.

The CDR3 DNA is TGCGCCAGCAGCGGTGGAGGCCGGGAACCGGGTTACAATGAGCAGTTCTTC. Amino acids: CASSGGGREPGYNEQFF. This rearrangement joins TRBV5-1 to TRBJ2-1; perhaps TRBD2 as D (5 bases). V lost 4 bases and J lost 4, with 21 bases in between. Germline-derived CDR1 and CDR2 are SGHRS and YFSETQ. This CDR3 has 17 amino acids.

Points on this clone: The same CDR3 also results from other DNA sequences found in this sample. The chain links TRBV27 to TRBJ2-1, with 7 nucleotides matching TRBD2. Germline CDR1 reads MNHEY; CDR2 reads SMNVEV (reference sequence). J lost 2 bases, V lost 3 bases, and 4 bases had no gene match. CDR3 length: 15 residues. CDR3 amino acids: CASSLSGGPYNEQFF. The CDR3, as DNA: TGTGCCAGCAGTTTGTCGGGAGGTCCCTACAATGAGCAGTTCTTC.

V gene TRBV11-3 combines with J gene TRBJ2-2, with 10 positions matching TRBD2. The ends lost 4 bases at V and 2 bases at J; junction bases unmatched: 7. The length of the CDR3 is 17 residues. Germline CDR1 is SGHNT and CDR2 is YENEEA. This CDR3 is CASSSPTSGTNTGELFF. The DNA of the CDR3 is TGTGCCAGCAGCTCCCCCACTAGCGGGACCAACACCGGGGAGCTGTTTTTT.

The rearrangement links TRBV27 to TRBJ1-1, with D possibly being TRBD1 (5 bases). The CDR3 totals 13 residues. The germline V gene has CDR1 MNHEY and CDR2 SMNVEV (reference sequence). Trimming removed 7 bases from V and 0 bases from J, with 9 bases in between. The CDR3 is CASTRTMNTEAFF. In nucleotides, the CDR3 is TGTGCCAGCACCCGGACAATGAACACTGAAGCTTTCTTT.

In its sample, this clone was seen a few times. Written as DNA, the CDR3 is TGTGCCAGCAGCGTAGTCGGGGGGGTGAACAATGAGCAGTTCTTC. It specifies CASSVVGGVNNEQFF. The gene calls are TRBV9 and TRBJ2-1, with 8 bases matching TRBD2. With 0 bases clipped from V and 5 bases from J, the junction kept 4 bases outside the gene matches. The CDR3 has 15 residues. Looked up from germline, CDR1 is SGDLS and CDR2 is YYNGEE.

The chain links TRBV9 to TRBJ1-2; the D gene is possibly TRBD1 (6 bases). V was trimmed by 4 bases and J by 6 bases, leaving 10 bases between them. Looked up from germline, CDR1 is SGDLS and CDR2 is YYNGEE. CDR3 length: 12 residues. The CDR3 nucleotides are TGTGCCAGCAGCCTAACAGGGAATGGCTACACCTTC. This sequence encodes CASSLTGNGYTF. Full variable domain (missing parts from reference TRBV9 and TRBJ1-2): DSGVTQTPKHLITATGQRVTLRCSPRSGDLSVYWYQQSLDQGLQFLIQYYNGEERAKGNILERFSAQQFPDLHSELNLSSLELGDSALYFCASSLTGNGYTFGSGTRLTVV.

J is TRBJ2-2 and V is TRBV27; possibly TRBD1 for D (6 bases). The CDR3 spans 15 residues. V was clipped by 5 bases and J by 6 bases, with 16 bases between them. The germline CDR1 and CDR2 sequences are MNHEY and SMNVEV (reference sequence). The CDR3 nucleotides read TGTGCCAGCAGTCCGTGGAAGGGGGAAGCCGGGGAGCTGTTTTTT. Translated, it gives CASSPWKGEAGELFF.

The chain joins TRBV25-1 to TRBJ2-5; TRBD2 is a possible D gene (6 bases). Germline V CDR1 and CDR2: MGHDK, SYGVNS. There are 14 residues in the CDR3. V lost 5 bases and J 4 bases, leaving 14 bases between the germline ends. The CDR3 loop reads CASSRRERGETQYF. CDR3 bases: TGTGCCAGCAGTCGGAGGGAGAGGGGAGAGACCCAGTACTTC.

J is TRBJ2-1 and V is TRBV7-2; 8 nucleotides line up with TRBD1. Germline loops: CDR1 SGHTA, CDR2 FQGNSA. The V segment lost 5 bases and the J segment 7 bases; nucleotides outside the gene matches: 1. The CDR3 is 12 residues long. CDR3: CASSRTGNEQFF. CDR3 DNA sequence: TGTGCCAGCAGCCGGACAGGGAATGAGCAGTTCTTC.

The CDR3 DNA reads TGTGCCAGTTCGGCTAGCGGGAGATTCAATGAGCAGTTCTTC. This translates into CASSASGRFNEQFF. The chain uses TRBV6-4 and TRBJ2-1, with 10 bases identical to TRBD2. V was pared by 9 bases and J by 6 bases, with 8 bases of the junction left unmatched. CDR3 length equals 14 residues. Germline lookup yields CDR1 MRHNA and CDR2 SNTAGT.

This clone was observed once. The chain uses TRBV6-5 and TRBJ2-1; weak D call: TRBD1 (6 bases). This CDR3 region has 12 residues. The V and J ends lost 5 bases and 11 bases respectively, with 13 bases between them. The germline V gene encodes CDR1 MNHEY and CDR2 SVGAGI. The CDR3 DNA sequence: TGTGCCAGCAGTCGGGACACAAATCAGCAGTTCTTC. Its protein is CASSRDTNQQFF.

In this sample, this clone turned up a few times. V usage is TRBV5-1 and J usage is TRBJ2-1; 11 bases are a match to TRBD2. CDR3 length: 17 residues. Per germline, CDR1 SGHRS and CDR2 YFSETQ. The ends lost 3 bases at V and 6 bases at J; junction bases unmatched: 11. CDR3 sequence reads: CASSSRIAGGPTNEQFF. The DNA for the CDR3 is TGCGCCAGCAGCTCGCGAATAGCGGGAGGGCCGACCAATGAGCAGTTCTTC.

The chain links TRBV29-1 to TRBJ2-7, with TRBD1 as a possible D gene (6 bases). The CDR3 runs to 13 residues. Germline loops: CDR1 SQVTM, CDR2 ANQGSEA. V lost 6 bases and J lost 3, with 15 bases in between. For the CDR3, the DNA is TGCAGCGTGCGACCCGGGACACTCTACGAGCAGTACTTC. The encoded protein is CSVRPGTLYEQYF.

The gene calls are TRBV6-5 and TRBJ2-3; maybe TRBD2 (6 bases). The V gene lost 7 bases and the J gene lost 3 bases, with 11 bases spanning the gap. The CDR3 length is 13 residues. Germline CDR1 MNHEY, CDR2 SVGAGI. The DNA for the CDR3 is TGTGCCAGCATGCTTGCGGGGACAGATACGCAGTATTTT. It is translated as CASMLAGTDTQYF.

The chain employs TRBV3-1 (or the pseudogene TRBV3-2) and TRBJ1-2; TRBD1 matches at 8 bases. Germline-derived CDR1 and CDR2 are LGHDT and YNNKEL (reference sequence). The CDR3 contains 15 residues. V was pared by 2 bases and J by 7 bases, with 9 bases of the junction left unmatched. Written as DNA, the CDR3 is TGTGCCAGCAGCCAATCTTCTTCAGGGGGCAGTGGCTACACCTTC. Its translation is CASSQSSSGGSGYTF.

This chain connects TRBV11-2 to TRBJ2-5, with D tentatively TRBD2 (6 bases). In germline, CDR1 is SGHAT, CDR2 FQNNGV. V lost 5 bases and J 1 base, leaving 14 bases between the germline ends. The CDR3 is 15 amino acids. The CDR3 loop reads CASSPDYLSQETQYF. The CDR3 DNA follows: TGTGCCAGCAGCCCGGACTACCTGTCCCAAGAGACCCAGTACTTC.

This clone was observed a few times. J is TRBJ1-5 and V is TRBV30, with D tentatively TRBD1 (6 bases). This CDR3 is built from 13 residues. Germline values: CDR1 GTSNPN, CDR2 SVGIG (reference sequence). Trimming shortened V by 2 bases and J by 3 bases, and 8 bases separated the two germline ends. CDR3 sequence (DNA): TGTGCCTGGAGTCACAGGGACAATCAGCCCCAGCATTTT. It specifies CAWSHRDNQPQHF.

The gene calls are TRBV6-1 and TRBJ2-5, with D tentatively TRBD1 (6 bases). Germline V gene sequence: CDR1 MNHNS, CDR2 SASEGT. V lost 4 bases and J lost 4, with 25 bases in between. CDR3 length: 18 amino acids. The CDR3 DNA is TGTGCCAGCAGTGTCTATACGACAGGCCTAGTTCAAGGAGAGACCCAGTACTTC. Residues: CASSVYTTGLVQGETQYF.

The chain links TRBV30 to TRBJ2-7; 7 bases line up with TRBD1. Looked up from germline, CDR1 is GTSNPN and CDR2 is SVGIG (reference sequence). The CDR3 has 14 amino acids. J gave up 3 bases and V 4 bases, and 9 bases lay outside the gene matches. CDR3 sequence: CAWNPMDRIYEQYF. The CDR3, as DNA: TGTGCCTGGAACCCGATGGACAGGATCTACGAGCAGTACTTC.

Here the CDR3 DNA reads TGTGCCAGCAGCTTGGAACAGGGCCTTGAAGCTTTCTTT. Translated: CASSLEQGLEAFF. This rearrangement joins TRBV5-8 to TRBJ1-1, with a tentative D call TRBD1 (6 bases). The ends were cut back, 0 bases at V and 7 bases at J, with 10 bases in the middle. Per germline, CDR1 SGHTS and CDR2 YDEGEE. The CDR3 is 13 amino acids.